These 21 T cell receptor beta chains were sequenced from one sample in a study of Ad26.COV2.S vaccination and SARS-CoV-2 variants. Measured with immunoSEQ multiplex PCR; TCRdb has only the in-frame clones, and not every one. The sample holds under 250,000 clones; roughly 89% are singletons and the top ten take approximately 3%. Treatment here: some 20 received Ad26.COV2.S at low or high dose, single or two shots; 5 received placebo; per-sample allocation not given. Each sample was drawn 63 days after the first injection (of vaccine or placebo). This material consisted of peripheral blood, taken in a trial of Ad26.COV2.S vaccine versus placebo. The receptors were gathered from a person between 18 and 59 years old who received the Ad26.COV2.S COVID-19 vaccine or a placebo.

The chain joins TRBV9 to TRBJ2-1; 10 bases align to TRBD2. Trimming removed 4 bases from V and 3 bases from J; junction bases left unmatched: 4. CDR1 SGDLS and CDR2 YYNGEE come from the germline V gene. This CDR3 has 15 amino acids. The CDR3 coding sequence is TGTGCCAGCAGCACCGGGACTAGCGTCTACAATGAGCAGTTCTTC. Its translation: CASSTGTSVYNEQFF.

This chain links TRBV3-1 (or the pseudogene TRBV3-2) with TRBJ2-3; TRBD2 aligns across 10 bases. This CDR3 is 14 amino acids long. Per germline, CDR1 LGHDT and CDR2 YNNKEL (reference sequence). Germline trimming cut 7 bases from V and 5 bases from J; bases unmatched to any gene: 6. Here the CDR3 DNA reads TGTGCCAGCAAAGAGCGGGGGGGCCTAGATACGCAGTATTTT. This encodes CASKERGGLDTQYF.

V and J are TRBV2 and TRBJ1-6; possible D gene TRBD1, 5 bases. The CDR3 covers 12 residues. Germline CDR1 reads SNHLY; CDR2 reads FYNNEI. Deletions cut 6 bases from V and 10 bases from J, with 10 bases between. The CDR3 is CASRRGESPLHF. The CDR3 region has the DNA TGTGCCAGCAGGAGGGGAGAGTCACCCCTCCACTTT. The whole variable domain, filled in from reference TRBV2 and TRBJ1-6, reads EPEVTQTPSHQVTQMGQEVILRCVPISNHLYFYWYRQILGQKVEFLVSFYNNEISEKSEIFDDQFSVERPDGSNFTLKIRSTKLEDSAMYFCASRRGESPLHFGNGTRLTVT.

The chain employs TRBV6-5 and TRBJ2-2; possibly TRBD2 for D (5 bases). Between the trimmed V and J ends, which lost 0 bases and 7 bases, there was a span of 12 bases. Germline lookup yields CDR1 MNHEY and CDR2 SVGAGI. The CDR3 has 15 amino acids. The CDR3 sequence is CASSYSRLTLGELFF. The CDR3, as DNA: TGTGCCAGCAGTTACTCGCGACTAACCCTCGGGGAGCTGTTTTTT.

The genes are TRBV11-3 and TRBJ2-1; 7 nucleotides align to TRBD2. V was pared by 4 bases and J by 7 bases, with 4 bases of the junction left unmatched. Per germline, CDR1 SGHNT and CDR2 YENEEA. The CDR3 loop spans 13 amino acids. In DNA, the CDR3 is TGTGCCAGCAGCTCCCGGACTAGAAATGAGCAGTTCTTC. This translates into CASSSRTRNEQFF.

In its sample, this clone was seen once. V and J are TRBV28 and TRBJ2-7; D tentatively fits TRBD1 or TRBD2 (5 bases each). Trimming took off 7 bases at V and 5 bases at J, with 18 bases between the two ends. Germline CDR1 MDHEN, CDR2 SYDVKM. The CDR3 spans 14 residues. The CDR3: CASMPGTTKHEQYF. In nucleotides, the CDR3 is TGTGCCAGCATGCCTGGGACGACTAAGCACGAGCAGTACTTC.

The chain uses TRBV3-1 (or the pseudogene TRBV3-2) and TRBJ2-1; 7 bases match TRBD2. With V trimmed by 3 bases and J by 5 bases, 10 bases remained unmatched. In germline, CDR1 is LGHDT, CDR2 YNNKEL (reference sequence). This CDR3 is 16 amino acids long. CDR3 nucleotides: TGTGCCAGCAGCCACTTCCTACTAGCGTCCCACAATGAGCAGTTCTTC. It is translated as CASSHFLLASHNEQFF.

In nucleotides, the CDR3 is TGTGCCAGCAGTTACGGGGGGGTAGAGCAGTTCTTC. Protein product: CASSYGGVEQFF. This chain links TRBV12-3 or TRBV12-4 with TRBJ2-1, with TRBD2 identical over 8 bases. The CDR3 is 12 residues long. Trimming at V came to 4 bases and at J to 10 bases, leaving 3 bases not matched to a gene.

The rearrangement uses TRBV6-5 and TRBJ1-1; D gene uncertain. Trimming removed 5 bases from V and 7 bases from J, with 14 bases in between. This CDR3 spans 13 amino acids. CDR1 is MNHEY, CDR2 SVGAGI, per germline. Here the CDR3 reads CASSNPFSGEAFF. CDR3 in DNA: TGTGCCAGCAGTAACCCCTTTTCGGGTGAAGCTTTCTTT.

The chain joins TRBV9 to TRBJ2-1; maybe TRBD2 (6 bases). Germline V gives CDR1 SGDLS, CDR2 YYNGEE. Trimming cost V 4 bases and J 13 bases, with 15 bases left between them. The CDR3 sequence is 12 residues long. In nucleotides, the CDR3 is TGTGCCAGCAGCTTGGATGGGCGGGATCAGTTCTTC. It encodes CASSLDGRDQFF. Combining the CDR3 with reference TRBV9 and TRBJ2-1 gives the whole variable domain DSGVTQTPKHLITATGQRVTLRCSPRSGDLSVYWYQQSLDQGLQFLIQYYNGEERAKGNILERFSAQQFPDLHSELNLSSLELGDSALYFCASSLDGRDQFFGPGTRLTVL.

This chain links TRBV5-4 with TRBJ2-1; 9 bases agree with TRBD2. V trimming: 4 bases; J trimming: 0 bases; junction bases outside the gene matches: 11. CDR1 is SGHNT, CDR2 YYREEE, per germline (reference sequence). This CDR3 has 18 residues. In DNA, the CDR3 is TGTGCCAGCAGCCTGGGGACCCGAGCGGGAGGCTCCTACAATGAGCAGTTCTTC. This gives the protein CASSLGTRAGGSYNEQFF.

The chain employs TRBV11-2 and TRBJ1-1; maybe TRBD1 (5 bases). V lost 1 base and J lost 4, with 13 bases in between. CDR1 is SGHAT and CDR2 is FQNNGV in the germline V gene. The CDR3 extends over 15 amino acids. The CDR3, as DNA: TGTGCCAGCAGCTTAGCAGGGTCGGGGATCACTGAAGCTTTCTTT. Its protein product is CASSLAGSGITEAFF.

V and J are TRBV5-1 and TRBJ2-5; the D is unclear. Germline V CDR1 and CDR2: SGHRS, YFSETQ. The CDR3 consists of 12 residues. Between the trimmed V and J ends, which lost 5 bases and 6 bases, there was a span of 11 bases. CDR3 region: CASSPRGKTQYF. CDR3 bases: TGCGCCAGCAGTCCCCGAGGAAAGACCCAGTACTTC. The full variable domain, completed using reference TRBV5-1 and TRBJ2-5, is KAGVTQTPRYLIKTRGQQVTLSCSPISGHRSVSWYQQTPGQGLQFLFEYFSETQRNKGNFPGRFSGRQFSNSRSEMNVSTLELGDSALYLCASSPRGKTQYFGPGTRLLVL.

This clone was picked up one time. The chain employs TRBV30 and TRBJ2-7; 10 positions match TRBD1. The CDR3 has 15 amino acids. Trimming took 2 bases from V and 3 from J; bases not matched to a gene: 7. Germline V gene lookup returns CDR1 GTSNPN and CDR2 SVGIG (reference sequence). CDR3 in DNA: TGTGCCTGGAGTTGGGGGGGACAGGGGAACTACGAGCAGTACTTC. Translation gives CAWSWGGQGNYEQYF.

The chain links TRBV4-1 to TRBJ2-1; TRBD1 aligns across 7 bases. Germline loops: CDR1 MGHRA, CDR2 YSYEKL. Losses at the gene ends were 0 bases for V and 0 bases for J; bases not matched to a gene: 8. The CDR3 loop spans 18 amino acids. The CDR3 coding sequence is TGCGCCAGCAGCCAAGATCAGGTGTCAGGGGGCTCCTACAATGAGCAGTTCTTC. Translation gives CASSQDQVSGGSYNEQFF.

This clone appeared once. The V call is TRBV7-9, the J call TRBJ1-6; the match to TRBD1 covers 11 bases. V lost 2 bases, J lost 10 bases, and 10 bases stayed unmatched. CDR1 and CDR2 from the germline V gene are SEHNR and FQNEAQ (reference sequence). This CDR3 has 17 residues. CDR3 loop: CASSLPGQGAVSSPLHF. As DNA, the CDR3 is TGTGCCAGCAGCTTACCCGGACAGGGGGCAGTCAGCTCACCCCTCCACTTT.

The DNA of the CDR3 is TGCGCCAGCAGCCAAGATAGGGGCTCGATTTACACCTTC. Its protein is CASSQDRGSIYTF. The chain joins TRBV4-3 to TRBJ1-2, with D tentatively TRBD1 (5 bases). Germline V gene lookup returns CDR1 LGHNA and CDR2 YSLEER. Trimming took off 0 bases at V and 11 bases at J, with 13 bases between the two ends. CDR3 size: 13 residues.

J is TRBJ1-1 and V is TRBV5-1; D not certain. V was trimmed by 2 bases and J by 2 bases, leaving 10 bases between them. The CDR3 covers 14 residues. Germline loops: CDR1 SGHRS, CDR2 YFSETQ. In DNA, the CDR3 is TGCGCCAGCAGCTTTGGGCAGGTCAACACTGAAGCTTTCTTT. Protein sequence: CASSFGQVNTEAFF.

The chain employs TRBV20-1 and TRBJ2-5; 14 bases line up with TRBD2. CDR1 and CDR2 (germline): DFQATT, SNEGSKA (reference sequence). V lost 3 bases to trimming and J lost 13 bases; unmatched junction nucleotides: 10. The length of the CDR3 is 14 residues. Here the CDR3 DNA reads TGCAGTGCTAGTTACTCGGGACTAGCGGGAGAAAGGTACTTC. Encoded protein: CSASYSGLAGERYF.

The chain carries TRBV7-3 and TRBJ2-1; D is perhaps TRBD2 (6 bases). CDR3 length equals 12 residues. The V end was cut by 5 bases, the J end by 10 bases, with 12 bases between. The V gene's germline CDR1 is SGHTA and CDR2 FQGTGA. DNA of the CDR3: TGTGCCAGCAGCACCCCGGGACTCGAGCAGTTCTTC. Residues: CASSTPGLEQFF.

The chain employs TRBV15 and TRBJ1-2, with D unclear. This CDR3 is built from 13 residues. Trimming stripped 0 bases from V and 3 bases from J, with 5 bases between. Per the germline V gene, CDR1 is LNHNV and CDR2 is YYDKDF (reference sequence). The chain's CDR3 is CATSRDLDYGYTF. The CDR3 DNA reads TGTGCCACCAGCAGAGATCTTGACTATGGCTACACCTTC.